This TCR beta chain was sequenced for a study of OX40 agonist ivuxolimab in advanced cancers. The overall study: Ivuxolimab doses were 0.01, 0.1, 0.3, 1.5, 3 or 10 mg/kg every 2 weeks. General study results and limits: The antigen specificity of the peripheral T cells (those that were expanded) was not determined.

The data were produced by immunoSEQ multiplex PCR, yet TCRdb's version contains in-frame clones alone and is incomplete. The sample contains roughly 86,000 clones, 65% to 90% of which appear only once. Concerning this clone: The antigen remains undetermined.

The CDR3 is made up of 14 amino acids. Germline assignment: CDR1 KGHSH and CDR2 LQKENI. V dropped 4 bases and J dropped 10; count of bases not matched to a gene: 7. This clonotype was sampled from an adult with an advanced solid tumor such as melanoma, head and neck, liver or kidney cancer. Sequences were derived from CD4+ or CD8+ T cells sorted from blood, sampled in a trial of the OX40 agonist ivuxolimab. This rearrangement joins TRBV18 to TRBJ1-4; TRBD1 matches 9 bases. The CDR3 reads CASSRDRDRVKLFF. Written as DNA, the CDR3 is TGTGCCAGCTCACGGGACAGGGATAGGGTAAAACTGTTTTTT.